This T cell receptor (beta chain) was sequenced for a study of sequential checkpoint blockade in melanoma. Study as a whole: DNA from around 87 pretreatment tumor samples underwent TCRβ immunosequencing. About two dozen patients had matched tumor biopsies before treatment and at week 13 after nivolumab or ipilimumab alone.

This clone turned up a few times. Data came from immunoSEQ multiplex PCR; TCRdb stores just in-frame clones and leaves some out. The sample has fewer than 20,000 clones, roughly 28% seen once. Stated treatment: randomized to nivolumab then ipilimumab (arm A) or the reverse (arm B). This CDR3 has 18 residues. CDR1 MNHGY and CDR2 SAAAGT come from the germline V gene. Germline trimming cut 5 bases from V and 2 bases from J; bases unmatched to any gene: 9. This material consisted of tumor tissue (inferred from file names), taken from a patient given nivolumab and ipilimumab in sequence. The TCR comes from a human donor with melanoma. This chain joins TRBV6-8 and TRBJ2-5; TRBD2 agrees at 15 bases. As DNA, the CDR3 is TGTGCCAGCAGTAGGACTAGCGGGAGGGCCGGGTTACAAGAGACCCAGTACTTC. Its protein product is CASSRTSGRAGLQETQYF.